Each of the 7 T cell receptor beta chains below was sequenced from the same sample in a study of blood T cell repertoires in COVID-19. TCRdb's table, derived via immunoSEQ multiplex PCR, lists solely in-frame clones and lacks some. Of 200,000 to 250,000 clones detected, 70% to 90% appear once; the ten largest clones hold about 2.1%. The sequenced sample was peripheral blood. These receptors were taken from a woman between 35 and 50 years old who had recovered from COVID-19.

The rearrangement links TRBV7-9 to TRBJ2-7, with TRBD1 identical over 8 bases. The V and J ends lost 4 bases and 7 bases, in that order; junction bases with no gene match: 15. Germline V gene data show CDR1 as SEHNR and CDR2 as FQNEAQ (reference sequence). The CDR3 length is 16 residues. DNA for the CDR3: TGTGCCAGCAGCTCTTCTCCCGGGCAGGGGGCAGGAGAGCAGTACTTC. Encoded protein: CASSSSPGQGAGEQYF. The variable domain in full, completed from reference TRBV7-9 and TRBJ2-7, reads DTGVSQNPRHKITKRGQNVTFRCDPISEHNRLYWYRQTLGQGPEFLTYFQNEAQLEKSRLLSDRFSAERPKGSFSTLEIQRTEQGDSAMYLCASSSSPGQGAGEQYFGPGTRLTVT.

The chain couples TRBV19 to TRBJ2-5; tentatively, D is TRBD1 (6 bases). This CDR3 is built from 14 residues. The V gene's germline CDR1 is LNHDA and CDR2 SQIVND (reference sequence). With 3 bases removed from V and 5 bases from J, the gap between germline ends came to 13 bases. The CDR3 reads CASSITARGETQYF. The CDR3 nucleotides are TGTGCCAGTAGTATTACAGCTAGGGGGGAGACCCAGTACTTC.

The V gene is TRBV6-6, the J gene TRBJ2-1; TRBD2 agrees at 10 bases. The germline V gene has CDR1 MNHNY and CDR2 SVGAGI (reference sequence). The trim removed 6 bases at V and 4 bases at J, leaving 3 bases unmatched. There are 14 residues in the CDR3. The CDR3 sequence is CASRPAGGYNEQFF. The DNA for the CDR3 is TGTGCCAGCAGACCAGCGGGGGGGTACAATGAGCAGTTCTTC.

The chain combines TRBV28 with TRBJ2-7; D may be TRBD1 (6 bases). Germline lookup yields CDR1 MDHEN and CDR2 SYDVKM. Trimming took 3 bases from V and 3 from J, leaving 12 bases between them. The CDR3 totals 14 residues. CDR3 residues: CASSLPNRDYEQYF. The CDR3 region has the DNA TGTGCCAGCAGTTTGCCGAACAGGGACTACGAGCAGTACTTC.

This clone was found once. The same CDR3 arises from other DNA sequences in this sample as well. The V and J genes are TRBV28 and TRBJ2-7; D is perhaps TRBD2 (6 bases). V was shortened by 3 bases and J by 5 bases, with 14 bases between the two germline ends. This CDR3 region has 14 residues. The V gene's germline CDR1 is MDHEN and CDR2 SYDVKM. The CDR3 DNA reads TGTGCCAGCAGTTTTGGCGGGGCCAGCCACGAGCAGTACTTC. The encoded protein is CASSFGGASHEQYF.

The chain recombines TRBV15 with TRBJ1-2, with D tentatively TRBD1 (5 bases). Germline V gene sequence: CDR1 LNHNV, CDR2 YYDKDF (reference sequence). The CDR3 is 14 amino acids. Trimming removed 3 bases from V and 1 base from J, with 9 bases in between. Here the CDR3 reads CATSSDSLNYGYTF. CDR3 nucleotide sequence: TGTGCCACCAGCAGCGACAGTCTTAACTATGGCTACACCTTC.

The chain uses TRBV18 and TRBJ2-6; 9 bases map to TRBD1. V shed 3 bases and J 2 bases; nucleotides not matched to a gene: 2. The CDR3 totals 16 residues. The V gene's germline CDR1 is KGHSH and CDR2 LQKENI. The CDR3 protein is CASSPRDRAGANVLTF. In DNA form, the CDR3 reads TGTGCCAGCTCACCCCGGGACAGGGCTGGGGCCAACGTCCTGACTTTC. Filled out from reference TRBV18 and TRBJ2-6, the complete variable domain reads NAGVMQNPRHLVRRRGQEARLRCSPMKGHSHVYWYRQLPEEGLKFMVYLQKENIIDESGMPKERFSAEFPKEGPSILRIQQVVRGDSAAYFCASSPRDRAGANVLTFGAGSRLTVL.